This T cell receptor beta chain was sequenced in a study of blood T cell repertoires in COVID-19. Background on the study: There were acute and convalescent COVID-19 samples, and they came from the United States, Italy and Spain. From T cells, B-cell-depleted T cells, or PBMCs came the material, which was cDNA or gDNA.

The CDR3 covers 15 residues. Germline CDR1 is SGHNT and CDR2 is YYREEE (reference sequence). The trim removed 6 bases at V and 4 bases at J, leaving 12 bases unmatched. Original analysis: Using reference gene primer amplification, nucleated cell counts were estimated. Some clones are missing from TCRdb's copy, which holds only in-frame ones; the method was immunoSEQ multiplex PCR. V and J calls and clone size are as listed in that table; D and trimming were resolved from the DNA. This sample has over 60,000 clones, with approximately 80% found just once. This chain connects TRBV5-4 to TRBJ2-7, with 8 bases that match TRBD2. The source material was peripheral blood. The clonotype comes from an elderly man with active COVID-19. The CDR3 DNA sequence: TGTGCCAGCACCGTAGCGGGGCCTTTAAGTTACGAGCAGTACTTC. Translated: CASTVAGPLSYEQYF.